These 8 T cell receptor beta chains came from one sample sequenced in a study of multiple sclerosis patients with progressive multifocal leukoencephalopathy. Profiled with immunoSEQ multiplex PCR; TCRdb holds only in-frame clones, not every one. The sample lists 31,000 or so clones; approximately 86% were seen once. Time point given: time of PML onset. The sequencing here drew on PBMCs, taken from a patient treated with natalizumab. The receptors derive from a woman in her thirties or forties with progressive multifocal leukoencephalopathy.

V and J are TRBV5-1 and TRBJ2-6; D is undetermined. Trimming removed 4 bases from V and 2 bases from J, with 10 bases in between. CDR1 SGHRS and CDR2 YFSETQ come from the germline V gene. The CDR3 is made up of 15 amino acids. CDR3 nucleotide sequence: TGCGCCAGCAGCGACGGGTCGGCTGGGGCCAACGTCCTGACTTTC. Translation gives CASSDGSAGANVLTF.

The V call is TRBV4-3, the J call TRBJ2-7; 11 bases line up with TRBD2. V trimming: 2 bases; J trimming: 1 base; junction bases outside the gene matches: 10. The CDR3 totals 18 residues. Looked up from germline, CDR1 is LGHNA and CDR2 is YSLEER. CDR3 nucleotides: TGCGCCAGCAGCCAACAATACGGAACTAGCGGGGGATCCTACGAGCAGTACTTC. Its protein product is CASSQQYGTSGGSYEQYF.

This chain connects TRBV28 to TRBJ1-3; 10 nucleotides line up with TRBD1. The CDR3 spans 14 residues. The ends lost 6 bases at V and 6 bases at J; junction bases unmatched: 5. Germline V gene sequence: CDR1 MDHEN, CDR2 SYDVKM. CDR3 sequence (DNA): TGTGCCAGCAGCCAGACAGGGGGCCTAAACACCATATATTTT. Its protein product is CASSQTGGLNTIYF.

This sequence joins TRBV4-1 and TRBJ1-1; 10 bases fit TRBD1. Losses at the gene ends were 0 bases for V and 0 bases for J; bases not matched to a gene: 4. The length of the CDR3 is 17 residues. Germline loops: CDR1 MGHRA, CDR2 YSYEKL. The CDR3 loop reads CASSQDRGQGMNTEAFF. Here the CDR3 DNA reads TGCGCCAGCAGCCAAGATAGGGGACAGGGGATGAACACTGAAGCTTTCTTT.

The chain joins TRBV5-1 to TRBJ2-1; 15 positions match TRBD2. The CDR3 has 17 amino acids. Germline assignment: CDR1 SGHRS and CDR2 YFSETQ. V dropped 4 bases and J dropped 4; count of bases not matched to a gene: 6. Here the CDR3 reads CASSPRTSGGAYNEQFF. CDR3 in DNA: TGCGCCAGCAGCCCCCGGACTAGCGGGGGGGCGTACAATGAGCAGTTCTTC.

The chain joins TRBV7-2 to TRBJ2-7; D gene uncertain. Trimming pared 5 bases from V and 5 bases from J, leaving 7 bases between. From germline, CDR1 is SGHTA and CDR2 FQGNSA. This CDR3 is built from 11 residues. CDR3 nucleotide sequence: TGTGCCAGCAGCCCTGGGAACGAGCAGTACTTC. It codes for CASSPGNEQYF.

The rearrangement uses TRBV6-5 and TRBJ1-6; a weak D match, TRBD1 (5 bases). The CDR3 consists of 12 residues. V lost 4 bases and J lost 10, with 8 bases in between. Germline CDR1 is MNHEY and CDR2 is SVGAGI. Here the CDR3 reads CASSWPGSPLHF. The CDR3 region has the DNA TGTGCCAGCAGTTGGCCAGGGTCACCCCTCCACTTT.

The V call is TRBV19, the J call TRBJ2-1, with 12 bases lining up with TRBD2. V dropped 5 bases and J dropped 0; count of bases not matched to a gene: 17. The CDR3 extends over 21 amino acids. Germline CDR1 is LNHDA and CDR2 is SQIVND (reference sequence). The CDR3 here is CASSASGTSGLIPSSYNEQFF. The DNA of the CDR3 is TGTGCCAGTAGTGCCTCCGGGACTAGCGGGCTGATACCAAGCTCCTACAATGAGCAGTTCTTC.